Shown below are 30 T cell receptor beta chains from a single sample sequenced in a study of blood T cell repertoires in COVID-19. Some clones are missing from TCRdb's copy, which holds only in-frame ones; the method was immunoSEQ multiplex PCR. The top ten clones hold under 0.95% of a sample with roughly 120,000 clones, 71% of them seen once. Specimen: peripheral blood. The receptor source for this set is a human donor with acute or convalescent COVID-19. The donor label of this sample is uncertain.

CDR3 sequence (DNA): TGTGCCAGCAGCCAACACGGGGAGACCCAGTACTTC. It is translated as CASSQHGETQYF. The rearrangement joins TRBV3-1 (or the pseudogene TRBV3-2) to TRBJ2-5, with D unclear. This CDR3 contains 12 residues. Trimming removed 2 bases at V and 5 bases at J, with 6 bases between. Germline V gene data show CDR1 as LGHDT and CDR2 as YNNKEL (reference sequence).

Here the CDR3 DNA reads TGTGCCAGCAGCTTCGGGAACCCCTACGAGCAGTACTTC. Its protein product is CASSFGNPYEQYF. This sequence joins TRBV5-6 and TRBJ2-7, with TRBD2 as a possible D gene (5 bases). V dropped 2 bases and J dropped 2 bases, with 8 bases sitting between them. Germline V gives CDR1 SGHDT, CDR2 YYEEEE. The CDR3 totals 13 residues.

This clone was seen a handful of times. This chain joins TRBV18 and TRBJ1-1; possible D gene TRBD1, 5 bases. Germline V gene lookup returns CDR1 KGHSH and CDR2 LQKENI. V was pared by 2 bases and J by 0 bases, with 10 bases between. CDR3 length: 15 amino acids. The CDR3 protein is CASSPRAGMNTEAFF. DNA for the CDR3: TGTGCCAGCTCACCAAGGGCAGGGATGAACACTGAAGCTTTCTTT.

V is TRBV5-1 and J is TRBJ2-2; D is possibly TRBD2 (5 bases). Germline loops: CDR1 SGHRS, CDR2 YFSETQ. CDR3 length: 14 residues. Trimming took off 1 base at V and 4 bases at J, with 8 bases between the two ends. Written as DNA, the CDR3 is TGCGCCAGCAGCTTGACGGGAACCACCGGGGAGCTGTTTTTT. It specifies CASSLTGTTGELFF.

The chain combines TRBV5-1 with TRBJ2-1; 12 nucleotides align to TRBD2. The length of the CDR3 is 21 residues. Germline V gene data show CDR1 as SGHRS and CDR2 as YFSETQ. J was trimmed by 4 bases and V by 1 base; bases with no gene match: 18. CDR3 protein: CASSLSVGGLAGGKDYNEQFF. CDR3 DNA: TGCGCCAGCAGCTTGAGTGTCGGTGGGCTAGCGGGGGGGAAAGATTACAATGAGCAGTTCTTC.

J is TRBJ2-5 and V is TRBV27; the match to TRBD1 covers 10 bases. Germline CDR1 MNHEY, CDR2 SMNVEV (reference sequence). Trimming at V came to 4 bases and at J to 6 bases, leaving 11 bases not matched to a gene. The CDR3 loop spans 16 amino acids. CDR3 region: CASSSEMTGGRKTQYF. Here the CDR3 DNA reads TGTGCCAGCAGTTCCGAAATGACAGGGGGCAGGAAGACCCAGTACTTC.

This chain joins TRBV11-2 and TRBJ1-6; the match to TRBD1 covers 8 bases. Germline trimming cut 5 bases from V and 5 bases from J; bases unmatched to any gene: 5. The germline V gene has CDR1 SGHAT and CDR2 FQNNGV. The CDR3 extends over 15 amino acids. CDR3 DNA: TGTGCCAGCAGCCCCGCAGGGGGCAATAATTCACCCCTCCACTTT. It specifies CASSPAGGNNSPLHF.

The genes are TRBV2 and TRBJ1-2; D unclear. The length of the CDR3 is 18 residues. CDR1 is SNHLY and CDR2 is FYNNEI in the germline V gene. With 0 bases removed from V and 2 bases from J, the gap between germline ends came to 19 bases. This CDR3 is CASSEAQFLYGGNYGYTF. The DNA of the CDR3 is TGTGCCAGCAGTGAAGCGCAATTCCTGTATGGCGGCAACTATGGCTACACCTTC.

The chain has TRBV3-1 (or the pseudogene TRBV3-2) and TRBJ2-5; 13 bases fit TRBD2. V gave up 5 bases and J gave up 5 bases; unmatched junction bases: 5. CDR3 length equals 15 residues. Germline V CDR1 and CDR2: LGHDT, YNNKEL (reference sequence). The DNA of the CDR3 is TGTGCCAGCAGCTGGGGACTAGCGGGGTTTGAGACCCAGTACTTC. This encodes CASSWGLAGFETQYF.

This chain joins TRBV7-9 and TRBJ1-1; 8 bases align to TRBD1. Trimming at V came to 1 base and at J to 5 bases, leaving 3 bases not matched to a gene. Germline V lookup: CDR1 SEHNR, CDR2 FQNEAQ (reference sequence). CDR3 size: 14 residues. The CDR3, as DNA: TGTGCCAGCAGCTTAGGACAGGGGTGGACTGAAGCTTTCTTT. It codes for CASSLGQGWTEAFF.

This clone has just one count. The chain couples TRBV7-9 to TRBJ1-2; weak D call: TRBD1 (5 bases). The germline gives CDR1 SEHNR, CDR2 FQNEAQ (reference sequence). This CDR3 spans 13 amino acids. V was cut by 5 bases and J by 7 bases, with 14 bases left in between. This chain's CDR3 is CASSHQGVSGYTF. The CDR3 bases are TGTGCCAGCAGCCACCAAGGGGTTTCTGGCTACACCTTC.

This clone was detected many times. The chain has TRBV7-6 and TRBJ2-2, with unresolved D. In germline, CDR1 is SGHVS, CDR2 FNYEAQ. There are 15 residues in the CDR3. The V gene lost 5 bases and the J gene lost 5 bases, with 15 bases spanning the gap. CDR3 sequence: CASSPVPSRTGELFF. The CDR3 DNA is TGTGCCAGCAGCCCGGTGCCCTCTAGAACCGGGGAGCTGTTTTTT.

There are many counts of this clone. The chain has TRBV11-3 and TRBJ2-2; weak D call: TRBD2 (5 bases). CDR1 and CDR2 (germline): SGHNT, YENEEA. V lost 3 bases and J 0 bases, leaving 11 bases between the germline ends. This CDR3 comprises 16 residues. As DNA, the CDR3 is TGTGCCAGCAGCTTCGGGGTCTTCGCGAACACCGGGGAGCTGTTTTTT. It translates to CASSFGVFANTGELFF.

The chain uses TRBV7-2 and TRBJ2-2; tentative D call: TRBD2 (6 bases). Germline values: CDR1 SGHTA, CDR2 FQGNSA. CDR3 length: 17 amino acids. Trimming took 1 base from V and 3 from J, leaving 15 bases between them. This CDR3 is CASSLDPTSLHTGELFF. CDR3 DNA sequence: TGTGCCAGCAGCTTAGACCCCACTAGCCTTCACACCGGGGAGCTGTTTTTT. Full variable domain (outside the CDR3, taken from reference TRBV7-2 and TRBJ2-2): GAGVSQSPSNKVTEKGKDVELRCDPISGHTALYWYRQSLGQGLEFLIYFQGNSAPDKSGLPSDRFSAERTGGSVSTLTIQRTQQEDSAVYLCASSLDPTSLHTGELFFGEGSRLTVL.

On this clone: This specimen includes other DNA sequences encoding the same CDR3. The chain joins TRBV2 to TRBJ1-6; 10 nucleotides align to TRBD1. With V trimmed by 6 bases and J by 9 bases, 2 bases remained unmatched. The CDR3 extends over 13 amino acids. Germline CDR1 SNHLY, CDR2 FYNNEI. The CDR3 here is CASSGQGGSPLHF. CDR3 DNA sequence: TGTGCCAGCAGCGGACAGGGGGGTTCACCCCTCCACTTT.

The gene calls are TRBV9 and TRBJ1-1, with a tentative D call TRBD1 (5 bases). Germline-derived CDR1 and CDR2 are SGDLS and YYNGEE. The CDR3 consists of 13 residues. The V gene lost 6 bases and the J gene lost 1 base, with 10 bases spanning the gap. The CDR3 region has the DNA TGTGCCAGCAACCCAGGGTCGAACACTGAAGCTTTCTTT. It encodes CASNPGSNTEAFF. Full variable domain (outside the CDR3, taken from reference TRBV9 and TRBJ1-1): DSGVTQTPKHLITATGQRVTLRCSPRSGDLSVYWYQQSLDQGLQFLIQYYNGEERAKGNILERFSAQQFPDLHSELNLSSLELGDSALYFCASNPGSNTEAFFGQGTRLTVV.

This chain joins TRBV12-3 or TRBV12-4 and TRBJ2-2; D is undetermined. The CDR3 consists of 13 residues. The ends were cut back, 0 bases at V and 4 bases at J, with 3 bases in the middle. The DNA for the CDR3 is TGTGCCAGCAGTTTAGCCCGCACCGGGGAGCTGTTTTTT. Protein sequence: CASSLARTGELFF.

There are a few counts of this clone. The chain couples TRBV7-2 to TRBJ2-3; D not certain. The CDR3 runs 14 residues. The V gene lost 1 base and the J gene lost 3 bases, with 8 bases spanning the gap. Germline V gene data show CDR1 as SGHTA and CDR2 as FQGNSA. CDR3 coding DNA: TGTGCCAGCAGCTTAGATATAACAACAGATACGCAGTATTTT. The encoded protein is CASSLDITTDTQYF.

The rearrangement uses TRBV29-1 and TRBJ2-5; 11 positions agree with TRBD2. The CDR3 loop spans 17 amino acids. In germline, CDR1 is SQVTM, CDR2 ANQGSEA. The V segment lost 8 bases and the J segment 4 bases; nucleotides outside the gene matches: 18. The DNA of the CDR3 is TGCAGCCAGGCAGCTAGCGGGGGGCTATGGGGACCAGAGACCCAGTACTTC. Amino acids: CSQAASGGLWGPETQYF.

The chain combines TRBV2 with TRBJ1-5, with 9 nucleotides matching TRBD1. This CDR3 spans 16 amino acids. Trimming took 7 bases from V and 0 from J; bases not matched to a gene: 7. CDR1 is SNHLY, CDR2 FYNNEI, per germline. CDR3 DNA: TGTGCCAGCACCACCGGGACAGGGAATAGCAATCAGCCCCAGCATTTT. Amino acids: CASTTGTGNSNQPQHF.

V and J are TRBV12-3 or TRBV12-4 and TRBJ2-2; D is uncertain. This CDR3 comprises 13 residues. V lost 4 bases and J lost 6, with 9 bases in between. The CDR3 DNA sequence: TGTGCCAGCAGTTCCACTAAGGCCGGGGAGCTGTTTTTT. It specifies CASSSTKAGELFF.

This clone was counted only a few times. V and J are TRBV24-1 and TRBJ1-4; 7 nucleotides align to TRBD1. CDR1 and CDR2 (germline): KGHDR, SFDVKD. CDR3 length equals 13 residues. V gave up 12 bases and J gave up 8 bases; unmatched junction bases: 11. The CDR3 loop reads CAPPGQKAEKLFF. Here the CDR3 DNA reads TGTGCCCCCCCGGGACAGAAGGCGGAAAAACTGTTTTTT.

V gene TRBV7-9 combines with J gene TRBJ2-6; tentative D call: TRBD2 (6 bases). The germline CDR1 and CDR2 sequences are SEHNR and FQNEAQ (reference sequence). The CDR3 extends over 19 amino acids. Trimming shortened V by 5 bases and J by 2 bases, and 22 bases separated the two germline ends. The CDR3 sequence: CASSPRRWGEQTGANVLTF. CDR3 DNA: TGTGCCAGCAGCCCAAGGCGTTGGGGGGAACAAACTGGGGCCAACGTCCTGACTTTC. The whole variable domain, filled in from reference TRBV7-9 and TRBJ2-6, reads DTGVSQNPRHKITKRGQNVTFRCDPISEHNRLYWYRQTLGQGPEFLTYFQNEAQLEKSRLLSDRFSAERPKGSFSTLEIQRTEQGDSAMYLCASSPRRWGEQTGANVLTFGAGSRLTVL.

The sample holds one count of this clone. V usage is TRBV2 and J usage is TRBJ2-5, with D perhaps matching TRBD2 (5 bases). The length of the CDR3 is 14 residues. Germline V gives CDR1 SNHLY, CDR2 FYNNEI. V was trimmed by 8 bases and J by 5 bases, leaving 18 bases between them. CDR3: CASLTSRGSETQYF. For the CDR3, the DNA is TGTGCCAGCCTCACCTCGAGAGGGTCGGAGACCCAGTACTTC.

The rearrangement uses TRBV19 and TRBJ1-2; possible D gene TRBD1, 6 bases. CDR3 length: 14 amino acids. V was clipped by 9 bases and J by 6 bases, with 20 bases between them. Germline CDR1 reads LNHDA; CDR2 reads SQIVND (reference sequence). The CDR3 region has the DNA TGTGCCAGCTGGCGCCGGGGGGCTCTCGATGGCTACACCTTC. Amino acids: CASWRRGALDGYTF.

The chain employs TRBV3-1 (or the pseudogene TRBV3-2) and TRBJ2-3; D uncertain. V lost 6 bases and J lost 6, with 7 bases in between. This CDR3 comprises 11 residues. Germline V gene lookup returns CDR1 LGHDT and CDR2 YNNKEL (reference sequence). The CDR3 here is CASRQQDTQYF. The CDR3 region has the DNA TGTGCCAGCAGACAACAGGATACGCAGTATTTT.

The V call is TRBV19, the J call TRBJ2-4; 11 bases match TRBD1. The V gene's germline CDR1 is LNHDA and CDR2 SQIVND (reference sequence). The CDR3 extends over 17 amino acids. Trimming at V came to 1 base and at J to 2 bases, leaving 4 bases not matched to a gene. CDR3 nucleotide sequence: TGTGCCAGTAGTATAGCTGGGACAGGGGGACCCAAAAACATTCAGTACTTC. It translates to CASSIAGTGGPKNIQYF.

The rearrangement uses TRBV5-4 and TRBJ2-1; 10 nucleotides agree with TRBD1. CDR1 is SGHNT and CDR2 is YYREEE in the germline V gene (reference sequence). CDR3 length equals 14 residues. The ends lost 5 bases at V and 7 bases at J; junction bases unmatched: 6. The CDR3 reads CASRQTGGRNEQFF. CDR3 in DNA: TGTGCCAGCAGACAGACAGGGGGCCGGAATGAGCAGTTCTTC. Variable domain in full (rest from reference TRBV5-4 and TRBJ2-1): ETGVTQSPTHLIKTRGQQVTLRCSSQSGHNTVSWYQQALGQGPQFIFQYYREEENGRGNFPPRFSGLQFPNYSSELNVNALELDDSALYLCASRQTGGRNEQFFGPGTRLTVL.

The chain employs TRBV19 and TRBJ2-4, with 8 bases fitting TRBD2. Germline CDR1 is LNHDA and CDR2 is SQIVND (reference sequence). V dropped 4 bases and J dropped 2; count of bases not matched to a gene: 7. The CDR3 loop spans 16 amino acids. The CDR3 region is CASSTFGGGTKNIQYF. For the CDR3, the DNA is TGTGCCAGTAGTACTTTCGGCGGGGGGACCAAAAACATTCAGTACTTC.

By share, this clone counts as medium-sized. J is TRBJ2-7 and V is TRBV3-1 (or the pseudogene TRBV3-2); 11 positions agree with TRBD2. Per the germline V gene, CDR1 is LGHDT and CDR2 is YNNKEL (reference sequence). CDR3 length: 16 residues. With 1 base clipped from V and 3 bases from J, the junction kept 5 bases outside the gene matches. Here the CDR3 reads CASSQGASGGNYEQYF. The CDR3 DNA follows: TGTGCCAGCAGCCAAGGAGCTAGCGGGGGGAACTACGAGCAGTACTTC.